Below are 21 T cell receptor beta chains sequenced from a single sample in a study of blood T cell repertoires in COVID-19. Produced via immunoSEQ multiplex PCR; TCRdb's table is partial and in-frame only. The sample has about 250,000 clones, 65% to 85% seen once. Sequencing was performed on peripheral blood. The origin of the receptors is a man older than 75 with acute or convalescent COVID-19.

The chain has TRBV5-6 and TRBJ1-1, with TRBD1 matching 8 bases. This CDR3 comprises 16 residues. Germline-derived CDR1 and CDR2 are SGHDT and YYEEEE. V lost 1 base, J lost 5 bases, and 10 bases stayed unmatched. The CDR3: CASSLSSQGARTEAFF. The CDR3 DNA reads TGTGCCAGCAGCTTGTCGTCCCAGGGGGCGAGGACTGAAGCTTTCTTT. Complete variable domain (other parts from reference TRBV5-6 and TRBJ1-1): DAGVTQSPTHLIKTRGQQVTLRCSPKSGHDTVSWYQQALGQGPQFIFQYYEEEERQRGNFPDRFSGHQFPNYSSELNVNALLLGDSALYLCASSLSSQGARTEAFFGQGTRLTVV.

The rearrangement links TRBV6-5 to TRBJ2-5; TRBD2 might be the D (6 bases). Trimming took 0 bases from V and 3 from J, leaving 14 bases between them. The germline V gene has CDR1 MNHEY and CDR2 SVGAGI. The CDR3 has 16 residues. The DNA for the CDR3 is TGTGCCAGCAGTTACTCGATTGGCGCGGGGAAAGAGACCCAGTACTTC. Its protein product is CASSYSIGAGKETQYF.

This clone has a single count. The chain couples TRBV6-5 to TRBJ1-1, with a tentative D call TRBD1 (5 bases). The V and J ends lost 6 bases and 5 bases respectively, with 19 bases between them. There are 15 residues in the CDR3. Germline-derived CDR1 and CDR2 are MNHEY and SVGAGI. CDR3 loop: CASSLNPTGVTEAFF. In DNA form, the CDR3 reads TGTGCCAGCAGCCTGAACCCAACGGGGGTTACTGAAGCTTTCTTT.

The CDR3 reads CASSAGWRGGNYGYTF. For the CDR3, the DNA is TGTGCCAGCAGTGCTGGTTGGAGGGGCGGAAACTATGGCTACACCTTC. The V and J genes are TRBV27 and TRBJ1-2; D possibly corresponds to TRBD1 (5 bases). This CDR3 has 16 residues. Germline V lookup: CDR1 MNHEY, CDR2 SMNVEV (reference sequence). V gave up 5 bases and J gave up 2 bases, with 18 bases separating them.

The chain uses TRBV7-3 and TRBJ1-2; TRBD1 matches at 8 bases. The CDR3 runs 13 residues. The germline gives CDR1 SGHTA, CDR2 FQGTGA. V trimming: 5 bases; J trimming: 4 bases; junction bases outside the gene matches: 3. In DNA, the CDR3 is TGTGCCAGCAGCCAACAGGGGGGCTATGGCTACACCTTC. Its translation: CASSQQGGYGYTF.

This chain joins TRBV7-3 and TRBJ2-5, with 8 nucleotides matching TRBD1. The length of the CDR3 is 16 residues. Trimming removed 4 bases from V and 4 bases from J; junction bases left unmatched: 11. Per germline, CDR1 SGHTA and CDR2 FQGTGA. CDR3 loop: CASSSTRTGWGETQYF. The CDR3 coding sequence is TGTGCCAGCAGCTCCACCAGGACAGGGTGGGGAGAGACCCAGTACTTC.

CDR3 protein: CASRSISGLVGGYTF. Written as DNA, the CDR3 is TGTGCCAGCAGATCCATCTCAGGGCTCGTGGGTGGCTACACCTTC. This chain links TRBV28 with TRBJ1-2; D possibly corresponds to TRBD1 (5 bases). Trimming cost V 6 bases and J 7 bases, with 21 bases left between them. Germline assignment: CDR1 MDHEN and CDR2 SYDVKM. This CDR3 is built from 15 residues.

This clone was counted a single time. The J gene is TRBJ2-3, the V gene TRBV4-2; the D gene is possibly TRBD2 (6 bases). Trimming removed 4 bases from V and 1 base from J, with 15 bases in between. This CDR3 contains 16 residues. The germline V gene encodes CDR1 LGHNA and CDR2 YNFKEQ. As DNA, the CDR3 is TGTGCCAGCAGCCCCTCGGGGACGGGGGGCACAGATACGCAGTATTTT. Amino acids: CASSPSGTGGTDTQYF.

V gene TRBV10-2 combines with J gene TRBJ1-5, with a weak D call TRBD1 (5 bases). CDR1 and CDR2 from the germline V gene are WSHSY and SAAADI. The CDR3 sequence is 15 residues long. Trimming pared 4 bases from V and 1 base from J, leaving 11 bases between. The chain's CDR3 is CASSGSGQSNQPQHF. The CDR3 nucleotides read TGCGCCAGCAGTGGCTCAGGGCAGAGCAATCAGCCCCAGCATTTT.

This chain uses TRBV2 with TRBJ2-7, with 12 positions matching TRBD2. This CDR3 has 15 residues. V shed 6 bases and J 1 base; nucleotides not matched to a gene: 4. Germline V gene lookup returns CDR1 SNHLY and CDR2 FYNNEI. The CDR3: CASSEGLAGSYEQYF. The CDR3 coding sequence is TGTGCCAGCAGCGAGGGACTAGCGGGTTCCTACGAGCAGTACTTC.

The chain recombines TRBV7-9 with TRBJ2-2; TRBD2 matches 9 bases. The germline V gene encodes CDR1 SEHNR and CDR2 FQNEAQ (reference sequence). This CDR3 has 17 amino acids. Unmatched junction bases numbered 5, after V lost 3 bases and J lost 0 bases. This chain's CDR3 is CASSFASGKANTGELFF. DNA for the CDR3: TGTGCCAGCAGCTTCGCTAGCGGGAAAGCGAACACCGGGGAGCTGTTTTTT.

This chain links TRBV6-6 with TRBJ2-1; maybe TRBD2 (6 bases). CDR1 and CDR2 (germline): MNHNY, SVGAGI (reference sequence). This CDR3 comprises 14 residues. The V end lost 5 bases, the J end lost 4 bases, and 12 bases lay between the germline ends. The CDR3 reads CASSPMTRYNEQFF. The CDR3 DNA is TGTGCCAGCAGTCCCATGACTAGATACAATGAGCAGTTCTTC.

The chain joins TRBV5-1 to TRBJ2-1; 9 bases align to TRBD1. CDR3 length equals 13 residues. Germline V CDR1 and CDR2: SGHRS, YFSETQ. J lost 10 bases, V lost 3 bases, and 5 bases had no gene match. CDR3 protein: CASSSGQGLEQFF. Here the CDR3 DNA reads TGCGCCAGCAGCTCGGGACAGGGACTAGAGCAGTTCTTC.

This clone showed up just a few times. The V call is TRBV6-1, the J call TRBJ2-7; 7 bases line up with TRBD2. Germline trimming cut 2 bases from V and 3 bases from J; bases unmatched to any gene: 7. The CDR3 contains 15 residues. Germline V gene lookup returns CDR1 MNHNS and CDR2 SASEGT. CDR3 in amino acids: CASSEWGGSFYEQYF. The CDR3, as DNA: TGTGCCAGCAGTGAATGGGGGGGTAGTTTCTACGAGCAGTACTTC.

V is TRBV19 and J is TRBJ2-7, with TRBD1 matching 9 bases. The V gene's germline CDR1 is LNHDA and CDR2 SQIVND (reference sequence). CDR3 size: 14 residues. V lost 4 bases, J lost 6 bases, and 7 bases stayed unmatched. The CDR3 DNA reads TGTGCCAGTAGTACCAATCCGGACAGGGGCGAGCAGTACTTC. Translation: CASSTNPDRGEQYF.

This clone appeared once. This chain uses TRBV3-1 (or the pseudogene TRBV3-2) with TRBJ2-7; D is ambiguous. Trimming removed 2 bases from V and 3 bases from J, with 14 bases in between. The CDR3 extends over 15 amino acids. Germline CDR1 LGHDT, CDR2 YNNKEL (reference sequence). The CDR3 region is CASSQRPRLDYEQYF. The CDR3 DNA is TGTGCCAGCAGCCAACGCCCAAGACTTGACTACGAGCAGTACTTC.

This chain connects TRBV27 to TRBJ1-5, with 9 bases aligning to TRBD1. The germline CDR1 and CDR2 sequences are MNHEY and SMNVEV (reference sequence). V lost 5 bases to trimming and J lost 2 bases; unmatched junction nucleotides: 1. The CDR3 is 14 amino acids. In DNA, the CDR3 is TGTGCCAGCAGTCGGGACAGGGGCAATCAGCCCCAGCATTTT. It codes for CASSRDRGNQPQHF.

This clone was counted between two and nine times. The chain links TRBV11-2 to TRBJ2-5, with TRBD1 as a possible D gene (6 bases). Trimming shortened V by 1 base and J by 5 bases, and 17 bases separated the two germline ends. The germline gives CDR1 SGHAT, CDR2 FQNNGV. The CDR3 covers 16 residues. Here the CDR3 reads CASSLAGTGFVETQYF. The DNA for the CDR3 is TGTGCCAGCAGCTTAGCCGGAACAGGGTTCGTGGAGACCCAGTACTTC.

The chain has TRBV27 and TRBJ2-3; maybe TRBD1 (5 bases). The CDR3 has 15 amino acids. Per germline, CDR1 MNHEY and CDR2 SMNVEV (reference sequence). The V gene lost 4 bases and the J gene lost 3 bases, with 14 bases spanning the gap. In DNA, the CDR3 is TGTGCCAGCAGTTCCCAGGCAGGGATTACAGATACGCAGTATTTT. Translated, it gives CASSSQAGITDTQYF.

This clone has just one count. The chain is built from TRBV29-1 and TRBJ2-7; D not resolved. V gave up 7 bases and J gave up 5 bases, with 12 bases separating them. Looked up from germline, CDR1 is SQVTM and CDR2 is ANQGSEA. The CDR3 covers 11 residues. In DNA, the CDR3 is TGCAGCGGGGGATCCTTAGACGAGCAGTACTTC. It encodes CSGGSLDEQYF.

The chain employs TRBV6-5 and TRBJ2-3, with 8 bases aligning to TRBD2. CDR1 is MNHEY and CDR2 is SVGAGI in the germline V gene. The CDR3 spans 13 residues. Losses at the gene ends were 10 bases for V and 5 bases for J; bases not matched to a gene: 8. The CDR3 loop is CATWTAGEDTQYF. The CDR3 DNA is TGTGCCACCTGGACAGCGGGGGAAGATACGCAGTATTTT.